One T cell receptor (beta chain) is described in this entry. The antigen remains undetermined. These data come from a study of T cell responses to AZD1222 COVID-19 vaccine. About the study: Analyses pooled second doses at about 4 or about 12 weeks. Overall study results and limits: Spike as a whole was targeted by vaccine-associated CD4 TCRs, dominant at 160-218 and 743-854. Clonal diversity may have been underestimated in mostly white British donors.

Profiled with immunoSEQ multiplex PCR; TCRdb holds only in-frame clones, not every one. The data hold more than 100,000 clones, with approximately 88% observed a single time. The CDR3 is made up of 12 amino acids. Germline assignment: CDR1 MNHEY and CDR2 SVGEGT. V was trimmed by 2 bases and J by 1 base, leaving 3 bases between them. This material consisted of peripheral blood, taken on day 0 of AZD1222 vaccination. This chain uses TRBV6-2 or TRBV6-3 with TRBJ2-7, with D hard to call. The sequence was obtained from an adult in good health. DNA of the CDR3: TGTGCCAGCAGTTACAGTTCCTACGAGCAGTACTTC. Translated, it gives CASSYSSYEQYF.